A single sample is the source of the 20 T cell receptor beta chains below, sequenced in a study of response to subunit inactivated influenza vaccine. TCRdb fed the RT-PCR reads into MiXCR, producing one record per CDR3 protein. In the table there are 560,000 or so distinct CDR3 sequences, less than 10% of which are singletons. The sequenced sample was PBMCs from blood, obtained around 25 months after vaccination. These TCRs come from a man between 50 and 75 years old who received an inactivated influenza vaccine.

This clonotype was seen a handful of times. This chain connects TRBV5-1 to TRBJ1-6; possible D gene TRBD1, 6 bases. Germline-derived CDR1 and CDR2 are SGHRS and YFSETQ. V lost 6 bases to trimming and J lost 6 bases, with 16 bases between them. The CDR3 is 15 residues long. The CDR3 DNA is TGCGCCAGCACCCCAGGACAGATAACTAATTCACCCCTCCACTTT. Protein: CASTPGQITNSPLHF.

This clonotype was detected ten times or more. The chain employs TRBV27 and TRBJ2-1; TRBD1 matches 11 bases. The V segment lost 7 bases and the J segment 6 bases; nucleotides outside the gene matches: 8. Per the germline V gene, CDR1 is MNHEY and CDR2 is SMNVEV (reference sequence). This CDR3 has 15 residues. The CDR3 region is CASTPSGTGGNEQFF. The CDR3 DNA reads TGTGCCAGCACCCCAAGCGGGACAGGGGGCAATGAGCAGTTCTTC.

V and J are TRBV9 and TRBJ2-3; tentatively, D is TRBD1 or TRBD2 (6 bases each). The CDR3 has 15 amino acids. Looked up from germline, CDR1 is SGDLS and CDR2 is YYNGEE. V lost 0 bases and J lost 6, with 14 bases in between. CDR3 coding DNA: TGTGCCAGCAGCGTAGCTTCGGGGGCCGGGGATACGCAGTATTTT. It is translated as CASSVASGAGDTQYF.

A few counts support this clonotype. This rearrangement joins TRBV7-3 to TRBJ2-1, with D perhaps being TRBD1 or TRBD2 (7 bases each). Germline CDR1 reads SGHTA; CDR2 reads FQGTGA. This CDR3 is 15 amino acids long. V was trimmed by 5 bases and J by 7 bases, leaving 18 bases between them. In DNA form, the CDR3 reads TGTGCCAGCAGCCCCCCAGGGGGGGGCGGGAATGAGCAGTTCTTC. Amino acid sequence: CASSPPGGGGNEQFF.

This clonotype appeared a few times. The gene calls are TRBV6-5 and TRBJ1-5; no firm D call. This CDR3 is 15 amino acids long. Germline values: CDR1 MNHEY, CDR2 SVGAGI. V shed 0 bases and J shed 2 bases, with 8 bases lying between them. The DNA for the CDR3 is TGTGCCAGCAGTTACTCGAGACTTGGCAATCAGCCCCAGCATTTT. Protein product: CASSYSRLGNQPQHF.

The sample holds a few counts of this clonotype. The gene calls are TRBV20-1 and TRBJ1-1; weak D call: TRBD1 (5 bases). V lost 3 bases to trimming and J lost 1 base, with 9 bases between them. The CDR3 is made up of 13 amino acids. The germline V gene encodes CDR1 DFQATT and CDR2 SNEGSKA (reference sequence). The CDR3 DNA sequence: TGCAGTGCTAGTGTGCAGGGGAACACTGAAGCTTTCTTT. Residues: CSASVQGNTEAFF.

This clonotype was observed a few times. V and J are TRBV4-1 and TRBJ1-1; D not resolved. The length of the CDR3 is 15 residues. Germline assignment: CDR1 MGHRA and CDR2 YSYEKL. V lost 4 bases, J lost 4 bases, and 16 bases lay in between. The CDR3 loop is CASSRGGAMFTEAFF. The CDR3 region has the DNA TGCGCCAGCAGCCGAGGAGGCGCAATGTTCACTGAAGCTTTCTTT.

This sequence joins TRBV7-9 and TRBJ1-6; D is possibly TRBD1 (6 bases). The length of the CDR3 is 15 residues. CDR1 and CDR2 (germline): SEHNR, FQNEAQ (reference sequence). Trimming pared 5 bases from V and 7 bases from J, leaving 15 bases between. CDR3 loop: CASSAHPGVNSPLHF. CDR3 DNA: TGTGCCAGCAGCGCCCACCCAGGGGTCAATTCACCCCTCCACTTT.

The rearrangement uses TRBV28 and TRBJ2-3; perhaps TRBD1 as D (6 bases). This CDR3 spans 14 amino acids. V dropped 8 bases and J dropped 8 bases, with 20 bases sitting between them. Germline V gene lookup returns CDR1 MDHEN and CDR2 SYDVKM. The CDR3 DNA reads TGTGCCAGCCATGGGGGCGGTATCACCGGTACGCAGTATTTT. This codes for CASHGGGITGTQYF.

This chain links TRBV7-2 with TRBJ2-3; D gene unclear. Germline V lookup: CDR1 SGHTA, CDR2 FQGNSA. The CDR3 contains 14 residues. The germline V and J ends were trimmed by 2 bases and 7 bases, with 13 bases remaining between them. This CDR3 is CASSLSRGQNTQYF. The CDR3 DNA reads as TGTGCCAGCAGCTTAAGCCGCGGCCAGAATACGCAGTATTTT.

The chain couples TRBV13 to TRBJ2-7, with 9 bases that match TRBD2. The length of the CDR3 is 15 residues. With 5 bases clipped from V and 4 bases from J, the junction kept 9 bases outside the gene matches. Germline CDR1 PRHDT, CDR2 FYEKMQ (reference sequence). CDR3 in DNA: TGTGCCAGCAGCACAAGACTAGCGGATACTTACGAGCAGTACTTC. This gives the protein CASSTRLADTYEQYF.

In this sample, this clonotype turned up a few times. The CDR3 is CASSQFGTSYEQYF. For the CDR3, the DNA is TGCGCCAGCAGCCAATTTGGCACCTCCTACGAGCAGTACTTC. The genes are TRBV4-3 and TRBJ2-7; no reliable D call. Germline V CDR1 and CDR2: LGHNA, YSLEER. The length of the CDR3 is 14 residues. The V gene lost 2 bases and the J gene lost 0 bases, with 8 bases spanning the gap.

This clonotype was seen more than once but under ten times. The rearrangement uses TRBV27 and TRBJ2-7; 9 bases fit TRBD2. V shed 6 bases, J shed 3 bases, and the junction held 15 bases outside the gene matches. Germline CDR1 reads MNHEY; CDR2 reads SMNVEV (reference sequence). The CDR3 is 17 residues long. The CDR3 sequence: CASSQLVRASGNYEQYF. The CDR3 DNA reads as TGTGCCAGCAGCCAATTAGTTCGTGCTAGCGGGAACTACGAGCAGTACTTC.

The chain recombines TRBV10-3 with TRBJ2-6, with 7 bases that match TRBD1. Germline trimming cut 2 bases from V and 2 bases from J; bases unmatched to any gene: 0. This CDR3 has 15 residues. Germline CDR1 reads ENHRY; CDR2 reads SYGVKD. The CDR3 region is CAISEGTAGANVLTF. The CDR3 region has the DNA TGTGCCATCAGTGAGGGGACAGCTGGGGCCAACGTCCTGACTTTC.

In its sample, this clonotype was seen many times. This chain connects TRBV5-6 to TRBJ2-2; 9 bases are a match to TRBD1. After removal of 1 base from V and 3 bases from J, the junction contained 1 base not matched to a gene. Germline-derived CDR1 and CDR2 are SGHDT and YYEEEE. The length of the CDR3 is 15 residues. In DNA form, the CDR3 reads TGTGCCAGCAGCTTGACAGGGGGCGACACCGGGGAGCTGTTTTTT. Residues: CASSLTGGDTGELFF.

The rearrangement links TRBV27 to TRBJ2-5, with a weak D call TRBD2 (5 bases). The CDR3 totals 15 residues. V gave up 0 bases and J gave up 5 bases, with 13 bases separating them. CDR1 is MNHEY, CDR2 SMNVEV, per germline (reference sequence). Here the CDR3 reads CASSLSIGVLETQYF. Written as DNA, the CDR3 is TGTGCCAGCAGTTTATCGATCGGGGTATTGGAGACCCAGTACTTC.

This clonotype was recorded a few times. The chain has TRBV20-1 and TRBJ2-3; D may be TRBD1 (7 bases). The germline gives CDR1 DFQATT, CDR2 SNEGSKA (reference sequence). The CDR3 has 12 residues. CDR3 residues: CGGTVSTDTQYF. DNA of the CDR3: TGCGGCGGGACAGTCAGCACAGATACGCAGTATTTT.

The CDR3 DNA sequence: TGTGCCAGCAGTGAAAGCCGGGGACCCCCCGTTCGGGAGACCCAGTACTTC. It codes for CASSESRGPPVRETQYF. This sequence joins TRBV2 and TRBJ2-5, with D possibly called TRBD1 or TRBD2 (5 bases each). Trimming stripped 2 bases from V and 5 bases from J, with 21 bases between. The CDR3 contains 17 residues. The germline gives CDR1 SNHLY, CDR2 FYNNEI.

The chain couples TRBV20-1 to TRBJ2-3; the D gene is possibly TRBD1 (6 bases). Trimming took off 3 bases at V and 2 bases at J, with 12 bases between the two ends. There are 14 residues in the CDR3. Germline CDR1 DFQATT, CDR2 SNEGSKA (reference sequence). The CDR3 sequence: CSARPWTATDTQYF. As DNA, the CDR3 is TGCAGTGCTAGGCCCTGGACAGCCACAGATACGCAGTATTTT.

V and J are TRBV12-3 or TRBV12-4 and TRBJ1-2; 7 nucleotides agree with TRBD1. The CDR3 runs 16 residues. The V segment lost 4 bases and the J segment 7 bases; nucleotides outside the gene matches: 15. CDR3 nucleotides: TGTGCCAGCAGTTCGGGAGGGGGCAGGGGAGGGTTTGGCTACACCTTC. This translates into CASSSGGGRGGFGYTF.